These 4 T cell receptor beta chains originate from one sample sequenced in a study of T-cell reconstitution after alpha-beta-depleted transplantation in children. Unique molecular identifiers were used in preparing the TCRbeta library. TCRdb called the PCR reads again in MiXCR, with one record for every CDR3 protein. The sample contains some 590,000 distinct CDR3 sequences, roughly a tenth of which appear only once. Sequenced here: PBMCs from the stem cell graft donor, sampled from the stem cell graft. Receptors were obtained from a human donor who donated a stem cell graft to a child with acute myeloid leukemia.

Only a few counts were recorded for this clonotype. CDR3 residues: CSARALSGAGAAQYF. The DNA for the CDR3 is TGCAGTGCTAGAGCATTGTCCGGGGCGGGGGCGGCCCAGTACTTC. The chain carries TRBV20-1 and TRBJ2-5; D possibly corresponds to TRBD2 (7 bases). The CDR3 covers 15 residues. CDR1 DFQATT and CDR2 SNEGSKA come from the germline V gene (reference sequence). Between the trimmed V and J ends, which lost 1 base and 9 bases, there was a span of 21 bases.

In this sample, this clonotype turned up many times. CDR3 sequence: CASSGYDEQFF. The CDR3 DNA sequence: TGTGCCAGCAGCGGATACGATGAGCAGTTCTTC. The J gene is TRBJ2-1, the V gene TRBV7-9; D is unclear. With 5 bases removed from V and 8 bases from J, the gap between germline ends came to 7 bases. This CDR3 comprises 11 residues. Germline CDR1 SEHNR, CDR2 FQNEAQ (reference sequence).

This clonotype was detected only a few times. This chain uses TRBV24-1 with TRBJ2-1; TRBD2 is a possible D gene (5 bases). The CDR3 totals 17 residues. Germline V lookup: CDR1 KGHDR, CDR2 SFDVKD. V was trimmed by 2 bases and J by 5 bases, leaving 18 bases between them. CDR3 bases: TGTGCCACCAGTGATTGGCCGGCTAGCAGAGATCACAATGAGCAGTTCTTC. It encodes CATSDWPASRDHNEQFF.

This clonotype came up a few times. The chain recombines TRBV7-2 with TRBJ2-7; 8 bases match TRBD2. The germline gives CDR1 SGHTA, CDR2 FQGNSA. The CDR3 length is 13 residues. The V segment lost 6 bases and the J segment 6 bases; nucleotides outside the gene matches: 7. This chain's CDR3 is CASRLQAGAEQYF. The CDR3 nucleotides read TGTGCCAGCAGACTACAAGCGGGAGCCGAGCAGTACTTC.